This T cell receptor beta chain came from a study of human T cells and chemical hapten exposure. Across the whole study: Scalp application of diphenylcyclopropenone was performed weekly in patients across the entire approximately 24-week study. Affected patients, primarily female, had alopecia areata, totalis or universalis.

Original handling: A typical sample had 95,638 TCRs, with roughly 23,224 to 700,000 overall. TCRdb processed the RACE reads anew with MiXCR; each CDR3 protein has one entry. The V and J calls here are based on TCRdb, not the publication. There are 45,000 to 60,000 distinct CDR3 sequences in the sample; about 9.6% occur only once, and about 14% lies in the top ten. This CDR3 contains 12 residues. The germline V gene encodes CDR1 SGHTA and CDR2 FQGTGA. V was cut by 2 bases and J by 6 bases, with 7 bases left in between. Described time point: patch test 1, 2 weeks after DPC sensitization. Treatment noted: therapeutic diphenylcyclopropenone sensitization with weekly scalp DPC. Someone pulled total RNA out of unfractionated whole blood. In the case of this clonotype: A much larger clone lies a single base off, so this may be a read error.

This receptor was taken from a woman in her thirties or forties with alopecia areata. Some clones in this sample may be carry-over from other donors' samples. V is TRBV7-3 and J is TRBJ1-1; D might be TRBD1 (5 bases). Here the sequenced sample was whole blood, taken in connection with sensitization to the hapten diphenylcyclopropenone (DPC). The CDR3 DNA reads as TGTGCCAGCAGCTTAGCAGGGTCTGAAGCTTTCTTT. Encoded protein: CASSLAGSEAFF.